This T cell receptor beta chain derives from a study of T cells in Graves' hyperthyroidism and ophthalmopathy. This clonotype was seen ten or more times. There were TCR beta CDR3 regions amplified from RNA transcripts. Initially, a first-round RT-PCR of the TCR CDR3 employed the HTBI primer set. TCRdb reanalysed the multiplex PCR reads using MiXCR and keeps one entry per CDR3 protein. The table has 480,000 or so distinct CDR3 sequences, 46% seen once; the top ten hold about 45%. This TCR derives from an adult woman with Graves' disease, either hyperthyroidism or ophthalmopathy (not recorded which). What was sequenced was peripheral blood or thyroid tissue (not recorded which).

The CDR3 spells CSAMNLAGTGYEKLFF. CDR3 DNA: TGCAGTGCTATGAATCTCGCCGGGACAGGGTACGAAAAACTGTTTTTT. The rearrangement uses TRBV20-1 and TRBJ1-4, with 9 bases that match TRBD1. V gave up 4 bases and J gave up 8 bases; unmatched junction bases: 14. Germline CDR1 reads DFQATT; CDR2 reads SNEGSKA (reference sequence). CDR3 size: 16 residues.